Listed here are 11 T cell receptor beta chains from one sample, sequenced in a study of OX40 agonist ivuxolimab in advanced cancers. Assay used: immunoSEQ multiplex PCR; TCRdb lists only in-frame clones, some missing. Seen here are approximately 14,000 clones, 76% observed once, and the top ten hold 16%. This material consisted of CD4+ or CD8+ T cells sorted from blood, taken in a trial of the OX40 agonist ivuxolimab. These receptors were taken from an adult with an advanced solid tumor such as melanoma, head and neck, liver or kidney cancer.

This clone was observed a single time. This sequence joins TRBV10-3 and TRBJ2-7; D is unclear. Germline values: CDR1 ENHRY, CDR2 SYGVKD. The CDR3 is 13 amino acids. The germline V and J ends were trimmed by 0 bases and 6 bases, with 9 bases remaining between them. CDR3 protein: CAISESRNGEQYF. The CDR3 coding sequence is TGTGCCATCAGTGAGTCAAGGAACGGCGAGCAGTACTTC.

The gene calls are TRBV7-2 and TRBJ2-7; TRBD1 matches 10 bases. The CDR3 has 13 residues. Trimming at V came to 5 bases and at J to 7 bases, leaving 5 bases not matched to a gene. Germline lookup yields CDR1 SGHTA and CDR2 FQGNSA. The CDR3 protein is CASSPGQGREQYF. The DNA for the CDR3 is TGTGCCAGCAGCCCGGGACAGGGGAGGGAGCAGTACTTC.

The V call is TRBV14, the J call TRBJ2-7, with unresolved D. Germline V lookup: CDR1 SGHDN, CDR2 FVKESK. The V and J ends lost 6 bases and 0 bases respectively, with 12 bases between them. This CDR3 is 14 amino acids long. CDR3 in DNA: TGTGCCAGCAGTTACTCGTCCGACTCCTACGAGCAGTACTTC. Translated: CASSYSSDSYEQYF.

This clone was detected a few times. CDR3 sequence: CASSPPARKETQYF. CDR3 in DNA: TGTGCCAGCTCACCACCGGCCAGGAAAGAGACCCAGTACTTC. The chain couples TRBV18 to TRBJ2-5; D is unclear. CDR3 size: 14 residues. Trimming removed 0 bases from V and 3 bases from J, with 8 bases in between. Germline V lookup: CDR1 KGHSH, CDR2 LQKENI.

This chain links TRBV5-1 with TRBJ1-5, with D unresolved. The germline CDR1 and CDR2 sequences are SGHRS and YFSETQ. V was trimmed by 4 bases and J by 4 bases, leaving 15 bases between them. The CDR3 has 15 residues. CDR3 in DNA: TGCGCCAGCAGCCCTGACATTTTAGGGAATCAGCCCCAGCATTTT. It codes for CASSPDILGNQPQHF.

Comment on this clone: This sample includes further DNA sequences coding for the same CDR3. This chain links TRBV7-9 with TRBJ1-4; D is ambiguous. Trimming stripped 3 bases from V and 4 bases from J, with 3 bases between. The CDR3 totals 12 residues. The V gene's germline CDR1 is SEHNR and CDR2 FQNEAQ (reference sequence). The CDR3 sequence is CASSLGNEKLFF. The DNA for the CDR3 is TGTGCCAGCAGCTTGGGTAATGAAAAACTGTTTTTT.

The gene calls are TRBV6-6 and TRBJ2-7, with 8 bases that match TRBD1. The CDR3 is made up of 12 amino acids. V lost 9 bases, J lost 4 bases, and 5 bases stayed unmatched. Per germline, CDR1 MNHNY and CDR2 SVGAGI (reference sequence). This chain's CDR3 is CASTTGAYEQYF. The CDR3 DNA follows: TGTGCCAGTACGACAGGGGCTTACGAGCAGTACTTC.

Turning to this clone: At one end the junction does not follow the germline gene, possibly because of a read error. This chain connects TRBV6-6 to TRBJ1-6, with D tentatively TRBD1 (6 bases). Germline V gives CDR1 MNHNY, CDR2 SVGAGI (reference sequence). The CDR3 is 11 amino acids. This CDR3 reads CASSSQGKVPF. Here the CDR3 DNA reads TGTGCCAGCAGTTCCCAGGGGAAGGTCCCATTT.

This clone was seen only a few times. This rearrangement joins TRBV5-1 to TRBJ2-3, with D perhaps matching TRBD1 or TRBD2 (6 bases each). V lost 1 base, J lost 4 bases, and 13 bases lay in between. The CDR3 is 15 amino acids. Germline CDR1 and CDR2: SGHRS and YFSETQ. The CDR3 is CASSLRRGWADTQYF. CDR3 in DNA: TGCGCCAGCAGCTTGCGGAGGGGGTGGGCAGATACGCAGTATTTT.

This clone was picked up one time. This sequence joins TRBV7-9 and TRBJ2-7; no clear D gene. CDR1 and CDR2 from the germline V gene are SEHNR and FQNEAQ (reference sequence). Trimming pared 4 bases from V and 0 bases from J, leaving 10 bases between. The CDR3 is 14 residues long. The CDR3 bases are TGTGCCAGCAGCTCCCCTCGGCACTCCTACGAGCAGTACTTC. Amino acid sequence: CASSSPRHSYEQYF.

The chain uses TRBV5-1 and TRBJ2-7; D unclear. The CDR3 length is 12 residues. The germline V gene encodes CDR1 SGHRS and CDR2 YFSETQ. Trimming pared 1 base from V and 0 bases from J, leaving 2 bases between. The CDR3: CASSLYSYEQYF. Written as DNA, the CDR3 is TGCGCCAGCAGCTTGTACTCCTACGAGCAGTACTTC.